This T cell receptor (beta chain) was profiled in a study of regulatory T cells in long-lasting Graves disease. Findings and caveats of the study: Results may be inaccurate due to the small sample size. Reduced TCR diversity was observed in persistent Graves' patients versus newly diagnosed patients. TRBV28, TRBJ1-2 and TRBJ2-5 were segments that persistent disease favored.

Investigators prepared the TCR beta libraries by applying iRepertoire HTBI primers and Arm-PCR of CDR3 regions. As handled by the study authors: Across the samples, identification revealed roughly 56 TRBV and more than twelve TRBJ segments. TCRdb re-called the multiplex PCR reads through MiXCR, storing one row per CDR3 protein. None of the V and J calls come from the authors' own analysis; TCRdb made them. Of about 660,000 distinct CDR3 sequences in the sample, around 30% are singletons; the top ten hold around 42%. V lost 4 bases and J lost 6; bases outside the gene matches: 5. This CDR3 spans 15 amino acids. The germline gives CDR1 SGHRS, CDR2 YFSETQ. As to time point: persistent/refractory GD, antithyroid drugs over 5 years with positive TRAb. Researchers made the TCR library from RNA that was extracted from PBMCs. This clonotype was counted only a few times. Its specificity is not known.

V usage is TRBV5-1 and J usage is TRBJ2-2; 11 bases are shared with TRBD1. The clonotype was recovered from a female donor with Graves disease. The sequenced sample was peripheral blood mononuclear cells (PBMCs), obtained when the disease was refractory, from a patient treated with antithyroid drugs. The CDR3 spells CASSPGTGGAGELFF. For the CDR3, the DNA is TGCGCCAGCAGCCCTGGGACAGGGGGTGCCGGGGAGCTGTTTTTT.